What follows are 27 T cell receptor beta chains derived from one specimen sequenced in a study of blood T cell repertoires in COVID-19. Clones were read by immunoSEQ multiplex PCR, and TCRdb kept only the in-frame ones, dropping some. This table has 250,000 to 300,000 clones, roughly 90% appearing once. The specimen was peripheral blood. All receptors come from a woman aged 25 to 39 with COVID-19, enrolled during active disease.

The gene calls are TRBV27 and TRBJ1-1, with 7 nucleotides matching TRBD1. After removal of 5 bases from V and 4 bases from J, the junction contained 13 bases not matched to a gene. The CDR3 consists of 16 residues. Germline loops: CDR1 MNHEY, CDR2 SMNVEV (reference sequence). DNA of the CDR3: TGTGCCAGCAGTCTGCACAGGGGCGGGCAAGGCACTGAAGCTTTCTTT. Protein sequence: CASSLHRGGQGTEAFF.

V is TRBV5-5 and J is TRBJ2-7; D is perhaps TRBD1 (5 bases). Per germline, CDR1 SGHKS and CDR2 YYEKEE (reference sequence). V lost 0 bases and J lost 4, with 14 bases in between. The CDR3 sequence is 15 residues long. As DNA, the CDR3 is TGTGCCAGCAGCTTGGTATTAGCAGGGCCGTACGAGCAGTACTTC. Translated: CASSLVLAGPYEQYF.

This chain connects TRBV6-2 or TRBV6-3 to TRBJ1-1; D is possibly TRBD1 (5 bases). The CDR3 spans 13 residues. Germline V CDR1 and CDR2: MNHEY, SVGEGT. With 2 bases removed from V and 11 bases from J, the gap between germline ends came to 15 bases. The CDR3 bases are TGTGCCAGCAGTTACGGTACAGGCCGGGGGGCTTTCTTT. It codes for CASSYGTGRGAFF.

The CDR3 DNA is TGTGCCAGCACTGGAGCCTCGGAGCGCGAGCAGTACTTC. It translates to CASTGASEREQYF. This rearrangement joins TRBV12-3 or TRBV12-4 to TRBJ2-7; D unclear. V was clipped by 7 bases and J by 6 bases, with 16 bases between them. This CDR3 spans 13 amino acids.

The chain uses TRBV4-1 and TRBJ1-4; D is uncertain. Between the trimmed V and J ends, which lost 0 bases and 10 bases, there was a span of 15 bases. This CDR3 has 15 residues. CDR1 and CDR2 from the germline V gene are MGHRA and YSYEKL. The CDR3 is CASSQEREAAGKLFF. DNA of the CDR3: TGCGCCAGCAGCCAAGAAAGGGAGGCTGCGGGAAAACTGTTTTTT.

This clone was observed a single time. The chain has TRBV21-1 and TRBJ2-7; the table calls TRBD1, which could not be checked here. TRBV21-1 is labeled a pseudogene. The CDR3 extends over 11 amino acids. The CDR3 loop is CASSKRDISYF. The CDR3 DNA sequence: TGTGCCAGCAGCAAGAGGGACATCTCGTACTTC.

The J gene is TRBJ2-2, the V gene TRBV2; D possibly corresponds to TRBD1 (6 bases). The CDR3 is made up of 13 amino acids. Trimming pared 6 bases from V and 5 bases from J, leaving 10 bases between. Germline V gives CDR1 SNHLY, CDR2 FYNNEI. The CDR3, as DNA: TGTGCCAGCAGGAACGACAGGACCGGGGAGCTGTTTTTT. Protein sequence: CASRNDRTGELFF.

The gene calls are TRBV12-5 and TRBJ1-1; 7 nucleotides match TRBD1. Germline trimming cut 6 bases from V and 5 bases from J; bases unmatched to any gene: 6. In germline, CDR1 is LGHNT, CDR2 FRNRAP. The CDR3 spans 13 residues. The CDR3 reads CASGRGTETEAFF. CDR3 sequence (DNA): TGTGCTAGTGGCAGGGGGACAGAGACTGAAGCTTTCTTT.

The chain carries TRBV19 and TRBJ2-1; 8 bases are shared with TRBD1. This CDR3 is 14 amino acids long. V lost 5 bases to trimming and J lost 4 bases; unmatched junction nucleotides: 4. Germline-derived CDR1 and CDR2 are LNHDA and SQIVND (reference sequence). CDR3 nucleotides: TGTGCCAGTAGTCTTGACAGGGGATACAATGAGCAGTTCTTC. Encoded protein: CASSLDRGYNEQFF. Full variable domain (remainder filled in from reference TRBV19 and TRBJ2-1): DGGITQSPKYLFRKEGQNVTLSCEQNLNHDAMYWYRQDPGQGLRLIYYSQIVNDFQKGDIAEGYSVSREKKESFPLTVTSAQKNPTAFYLCASSLDRGYNEQFFGPGTRLTVL.

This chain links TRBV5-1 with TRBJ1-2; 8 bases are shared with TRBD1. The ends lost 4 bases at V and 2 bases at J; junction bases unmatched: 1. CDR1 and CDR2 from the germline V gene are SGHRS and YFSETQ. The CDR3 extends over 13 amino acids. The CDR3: CASSGQGNYGYTF. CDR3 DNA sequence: TGCGCCAGCAGCGGACAGGGCAACTATGGCTACACCTTC.

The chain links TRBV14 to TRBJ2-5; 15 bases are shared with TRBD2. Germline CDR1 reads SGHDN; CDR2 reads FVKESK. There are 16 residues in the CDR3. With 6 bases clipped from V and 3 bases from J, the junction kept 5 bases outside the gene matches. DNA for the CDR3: TGTGCCAGCAGTTTCGGACTAGCGGGGGGGGAAGAGACCCAGTACTTC. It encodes CASSFGLAGGEETQYF.

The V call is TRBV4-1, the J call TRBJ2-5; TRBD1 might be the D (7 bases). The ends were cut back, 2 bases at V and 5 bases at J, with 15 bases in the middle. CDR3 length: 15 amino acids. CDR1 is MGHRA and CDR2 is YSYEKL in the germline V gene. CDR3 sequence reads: CASSQSKGAGETQYF. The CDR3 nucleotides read TGCGCCAGCAGCCAATCCAAGGGGGCGGGGGAGACCCAGTACTTC.

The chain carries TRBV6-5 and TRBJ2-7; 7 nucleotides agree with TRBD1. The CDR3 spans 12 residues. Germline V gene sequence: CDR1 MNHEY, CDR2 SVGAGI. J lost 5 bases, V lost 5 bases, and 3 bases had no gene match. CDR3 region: CASSITGDEQYF. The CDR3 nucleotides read TGTGCCAGCAGTATTACAGGGGACGAGCAGTACTTC.

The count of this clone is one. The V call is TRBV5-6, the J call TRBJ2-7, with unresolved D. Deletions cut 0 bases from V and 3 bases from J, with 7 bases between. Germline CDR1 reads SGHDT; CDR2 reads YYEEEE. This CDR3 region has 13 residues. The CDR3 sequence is CASSLGSGYEQYF. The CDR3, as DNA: TGTGCCAGCAGCTTGGGATCAGGCTACGAGCAGTACTTC. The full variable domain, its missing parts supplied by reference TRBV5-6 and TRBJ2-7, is DAGVTQSPTHLIKTRGQQVTLRCSPKSGHDTVSWYQQALGQGPQFIFQYYEEEERQRGNFPDRFSGHQFPNYSSELNVNALLLGDSALYLCASSLGSGYEQYFGPGTRLTVT.

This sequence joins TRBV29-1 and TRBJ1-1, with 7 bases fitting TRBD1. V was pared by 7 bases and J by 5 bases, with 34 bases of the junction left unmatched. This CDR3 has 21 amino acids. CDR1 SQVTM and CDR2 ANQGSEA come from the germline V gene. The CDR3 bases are TGCAGCGGACGAGGGAGTGAGCCCACTGGGACAGAACGCGGTGGTGAGACTGAAGCTTTCTTT. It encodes CSGRGSEPTGTERGGETEAFF.

The CDR3 region has the DNA TGTGCCACCAGTGATTTTACTAGCGGGGGGCCTCAAGAGACCCAGTACTTC. Translation: CATSDFTSGGPQETQYF. This rearrangement joins TRBV24-1 to TRBJ2-5, with 12 positions matching TRBD2. This CDR3 has 17 residues. The trim removed 1 base at V and 2 bases at J, leaving 4 bases unmatched. CDR1 is KGHDR and CDR2 is SFDVKD in the germline V gene.

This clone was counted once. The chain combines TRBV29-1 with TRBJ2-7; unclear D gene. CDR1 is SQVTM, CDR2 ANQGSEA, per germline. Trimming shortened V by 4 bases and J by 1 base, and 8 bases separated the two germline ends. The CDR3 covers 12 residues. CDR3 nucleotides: TGCAGCGTTGTATGTGAGTCCTACGAGCAGTACTTC. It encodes CSVVCESYEQYF.

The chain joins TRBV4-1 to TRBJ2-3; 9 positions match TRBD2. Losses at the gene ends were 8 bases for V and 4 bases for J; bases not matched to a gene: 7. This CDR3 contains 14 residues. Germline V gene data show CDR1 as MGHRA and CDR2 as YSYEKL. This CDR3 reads CASSLAGVADTQYF. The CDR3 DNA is TGCGCCAGCTCCTTAGCGGGGGTGGCAGATACGCAGTATTTT.

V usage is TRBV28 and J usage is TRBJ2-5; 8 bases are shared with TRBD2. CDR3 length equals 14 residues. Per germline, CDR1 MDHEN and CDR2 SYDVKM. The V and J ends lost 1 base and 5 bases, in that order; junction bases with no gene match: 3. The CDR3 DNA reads TGTGCCAGCAGTTTATCGGGGGGGCTGGAGACCCAGTACTTC. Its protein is CASSLSGGLETQYF.

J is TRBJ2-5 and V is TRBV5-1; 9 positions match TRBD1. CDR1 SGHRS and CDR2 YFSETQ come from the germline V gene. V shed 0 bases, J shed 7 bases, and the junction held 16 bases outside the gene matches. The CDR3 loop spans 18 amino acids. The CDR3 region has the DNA TGCGCCAGCAGCTTGGCTGCACCGGGGACAGGGTTATTGGGGACCCAGTACTTC. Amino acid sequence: CASSLAAPGTGLLGTQYF.

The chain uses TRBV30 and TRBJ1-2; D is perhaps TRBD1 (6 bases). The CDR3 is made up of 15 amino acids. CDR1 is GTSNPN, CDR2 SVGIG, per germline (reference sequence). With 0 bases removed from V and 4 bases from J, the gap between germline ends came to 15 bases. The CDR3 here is CAWSVGGGGFYGYTF. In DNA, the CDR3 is TGTGCCTGGAGTGTAGGTGGGGGGGGCTTCTATGGCTACACCTTC.

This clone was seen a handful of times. The CDR3 reads CASSPWTGVEEQYF. The CDR3 coding sequence is TGTGCCAGTAGTCCCTGGACAGGGGTGGAGGAGCAGTACTTC. This sequence joins TRBV19 and TRBJ2-7; 9 bases agree with TRBD1. With 5 bases clipped from V and 7 bases from J, the junction kept 9 bases outside the gene matches. This CDR3 is 14 amino acids long. The germline V gene has CDR1 LNHDA and CDR2 SQIVND (reference sequence).

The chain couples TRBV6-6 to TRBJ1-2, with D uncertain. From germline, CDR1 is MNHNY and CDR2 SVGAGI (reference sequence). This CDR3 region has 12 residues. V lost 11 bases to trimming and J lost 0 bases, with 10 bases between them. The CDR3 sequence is CAASEANYGYTF. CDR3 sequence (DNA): TGTGCCGCTAGCGAGGCTAACTATGGCTACACCTTC.

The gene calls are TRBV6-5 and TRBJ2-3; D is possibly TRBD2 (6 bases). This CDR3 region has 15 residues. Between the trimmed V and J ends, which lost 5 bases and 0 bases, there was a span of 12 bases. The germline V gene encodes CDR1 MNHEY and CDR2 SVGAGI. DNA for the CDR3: TGTGCCAGCAGTACGGGACTTTTTAGCACAGATACGCAGTATTTT. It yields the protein CASSTGLFSTDTQYF.

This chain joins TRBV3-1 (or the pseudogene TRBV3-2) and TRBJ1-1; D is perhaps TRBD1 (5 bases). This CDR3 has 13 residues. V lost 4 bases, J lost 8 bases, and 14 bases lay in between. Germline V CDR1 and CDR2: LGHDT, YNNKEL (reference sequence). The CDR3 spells CASSPLGRGEAFF. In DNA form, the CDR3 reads TGTGCCAGCAGCCCGTTGGGGCGTGGAGAAGCTTTCTTT.

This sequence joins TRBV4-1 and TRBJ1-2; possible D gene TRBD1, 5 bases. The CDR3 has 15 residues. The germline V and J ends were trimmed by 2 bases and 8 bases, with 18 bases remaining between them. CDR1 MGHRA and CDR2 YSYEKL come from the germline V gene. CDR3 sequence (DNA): TGCGCCAGCAGCCAAACCGGGACTCCCTCGGAGGGCTACACCTTC. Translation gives CASSQTGTPSEGYTF.

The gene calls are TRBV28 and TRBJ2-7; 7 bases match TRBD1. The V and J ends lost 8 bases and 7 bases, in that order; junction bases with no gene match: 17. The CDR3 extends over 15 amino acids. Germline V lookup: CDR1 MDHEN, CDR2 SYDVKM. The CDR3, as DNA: TGTGCCAGCGGGTTTCTGGGTACAGGGGCTAGGGAGCAGTACTTC. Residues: CASGFLGTGAREQYF.